This TCR beta chain is drawn from a study of T cell responses to AZD1222 COVID-19 vaccine. Findings and limits, study-wide: The CD4 TCRs associated with vaccination extended across spike and predominated at 160-218 and 743-854. Spike-specific TCR breadth and depth grew following two AZD1222 doses. Unmutated variant regions are reportedly targeted by nearly half of spike-specific TCRs. Just a handful of people given AZD1222 tested seropositive at baseline.

Comment on this clone: Its specificity is not known.

Between the trimmed V and J ends, which lost 6 bases and 5 bases, there was a span of 17 bases. The CDR3 is 15 amino acids. CDR1 MNHEY and CDR2 SVGEGT come from the germline V gene. Clones were sequenced by immunoSEQ multiplex PCR, and TCRdb holds only the in-frame ones, with some missing. In the table there are 95,000 to 150,000 clones, roughly 90% of which are singletons. This sequence joins TRBV6-2 or TRBV6-3 and TRBJ1-5, with D uncertain. Sequencing was performed on peripheral blood, taken on day 0 of AZD1222 vaccination. This TCR derives from an adult in good health. For the CDR3, the DNA is TGTGCCAGCAGCCGTGATAGAGGAGGGTATCAGCCCCAGCATTTT. This codes for CASSRDRGGYQPQHF.